What follows are 27 T cell receptor beta chains derived from one specimen sequenced in a study of response to subunit inactivated influenza vaccine. TCRdb reprocessed the RT-PCR reads via MiXCR and lists one record per CDR3 protein. The data show over 150,000 distinct CDR3 sequences, with about 11% seen just once and approximately 35% held by the top ten. Specimen: CD8+ T cells sorted from PBMCs, collected less than 30 months after vaccination. The receptors derive from a man in his fifties or sixties who received an inactivated influenza vaccine.

This clonotype was picked up many times. This chain links TRBV9 with TRBJ2-2; TRBD2 aligns across 12 bases. The CDR3 sequence is 17 residues long. The germline V gene has CDR1 SGDLS and CDR2 YYNGEE. V trimming: 0 bases; J trimming: 7 bases; junction bases outside the gene matches: 7. DNA for the CDR3: TGTGCCAGCAGCGTAGCTAGCGGGAGGGCCAGGGACGGGGAGCTGTTTTTT. Protein: CASSVASGRARDGELFF.

This clonotype was observed at least ten times. The chain has TRBV7-8 and TRBJ1-5, with 10 bases lining up with TRBD1. CDR3 length equals 16 residues. V gave up 4 bases and J gave up 5 bases; unmatched junction bases: 8. Germline CDR1 SGHVS, CDR2 FQNEAQ. CDR3 nucleotide sequence: TGTGCCAGCAGCTCACCCGGGACAGGGGAAGATCAGCCCCAGCATTTT. This encodes CASSSPGTGEDQPQHF.

In this sample, this clonotype turned up a few times. The chain combines TRBV28 with TRBJ1-1; D is unclear. Germline assignment: CDR1 MDHEN and CDR2 SYDVKM. The CDR3 length is 14 residues. V lost 2 bases and J 6 bases, leaving 13 bases between the germline ends. CDR3 in amino acids: CASSLARGGPEAFF. Written as DNA, the CDR3 is TGTGCCAGCAGTTTAGCCAGAGGAGGGCCTGAAGCTTTCTTT.

This clonotype showed up just a few times. The chain uses TRBV7-8 and TRBJ1-1; D may be TRBD1 (6 bases). Germline V gene sequence: CDR1 SGHVS, CDR2 FQNEAQ. Trimming took 3 bases from V and 0 from J, leaving 11 bases between them. This CDR3 spans 15 amino acids. CDR3 sequence reads: CASSLGAGLNTEAFF. The CDR3 DNA reads TGTGCCAGCAGCTTGGGGGCAGGGCTGAACACTGAAGCTTTCTTT.

This clonotype came up many times. This rearrangement joins TRBV29-1 to TRBJ1-4, with D possibly being TRBD1 (5 bases). The CDR3 has 14 amino acids. The germline V gene encodes CDR1 SQVTM and CDR2 ANQGSEA. Trimming left V 7 bases short and J 6 bases short, with 18 bases between. The CDR3 DNA sequence: TGCAGCGCGTCCCCCGGGACCGCAGATGAAAAACTGTTTTTT. This sequence encodes CSASPGTADEKLFF.

The chain employs TRBV4-1 and TRBJ2-1; TRBD2 aligns across 8 bases. The CDR3 has 16 amino acids. The V gene end was trimmed by 3 bases and the J gene end by 3 bases; junction bases not matched to a gene: 7. CDR1 is MGHRA and CDR2 is YSYEKL in the germline V gene. CDR3 residues: CASSHEAGDDYNEQFF. The CDR3, as DNA: TGCGCCAGCAGCCATGAAGCGGGAGATGACTACAATGAGCAGTTCTTC.

This CDR3 is CASIARMGQETQYF. The CDR3 region has the DNA TGTGCCAGCATCGCTAGGATGGGGCAAGAGACCCAGTACTTC. This chain connects TRBV12-3 or TRBV12-4 to TRBJ2-5, with D unclear. The CDR3 length is 14 residues. V lost 7 bases and J 2 bases, leaving 14 bases between the germline ends.

The chain links TRBV3-1 to TRBJ2-2; no clear D. V lost 0 bases, J lost 1 base, and 12 bases lay in between. The germline CDR1 and CDR2 sequences are LGHDT and YNNKEL (reference sequence). This CDR3 contains 17 residues. In nucleotides, the CDR3 is TGTGCCAGCAGCCAAGATCCTTCGCGGATGAACACCGGGGAGCTGTTTTTT. Its protein is CASSQDPSRMNTGELFF.

This clonotype was seen a handful of times. The chain couples TRBV12-3 or TRBV12-4 to TRBJ2-2; D perhaps matches TRBD1 (6 bases). This CDR3 has 14 residues. Trimming took 5 bases from V and 7 from J, leaving 14 bases between them. The CDR3 sequence is CASSPPLRGGELFF. The CDR3 coding sequence is TGTGCCAGCAGTCCTCCTCTCAGGGGCGGGGAGCTGTTTTTT.

This clonotype was detected a few times. This sequence joins TRBV15 and TRBJ2-1, with a weak D call TRBD1 (6 bases). Germline CDR1 is LNHNV and CDR2 is YYDKDF (reference sequence). The CDR3 runs to 16 residues. Between the trimmed V and J ends, which lost 2 bases and 10 bases, there was a span of 21 bases. DNA for the CDR3: TGTGCCACCAGCAGACCCCCGGGACACGCGCCGGGCGAGCAGTTCTTC. Protein: CATSRPPGHAPGEQFF.

This rearrangement joins TRBV10-2 to TRBJ2-3; possibly TRBD2 for D (6 bases). CDR1 is WSHSY and CDR2 is SAAADI in the germline V gene. Trimming shortened V by 6 bases and J by 13 bases, and 20 bases separated the two germline ends. The CDR3 is 13 amino acids. DNA of the CDR3: TGCGCCAGCAGCCAACCGGGAGACCTAATAGAGTATTTT. It is translated as CASSQPGDLIEYF.

The V and J genes are TRBV10-2 and TRBJ2-1; 8 bases are a match to TRBD2. The length of the CDR3 is 13 residues. V dropped 8 bases and J dropped 0; count of bases not matched to a gene: 0. The V gene's germline CDR1 is WSHSY and CDR2 SAAADI. CDR3 bases: TGCGCCAGCGGGACTAGCTCCTACAATGAGCAGTTCTTC. This translates into CASGTSSYNEQFF.

The rearrangement uses TRBV27 and TRBJ2-7, with 10 bases aligning to TRBD1. V shed 5 bases, J shed 3 bases, and the junction held 7 bases outside the gene matches. Germline CDR1 MNHEY, CDR2 SMNVEV (reference sequence). The CDR3 is 15 amino acids. The CDR3 is CASSLRGDRGYEQYF. The CDR3 nucleotides are TGTGCCAGCAGTCTAAGAGGGGACAGGGGCTACGAGCAGTACTTC.

The chain recombines TRBV7-2 with TRBJ2-3; 10 bases align to TRBD2. V was clipped by 2 bases and J by 5 bases; unmatched bases: 4. From germline, CDR1 is SGHTA and CDR2 FQGNSA. The CDR3 extends over 15 amino acids. CDR3 DNA sequence: TGTGCCAGCAGCTTACAGGGACTAGCGAAAGATACGCAGTATTTT. Its translation is CASSLQGLAKDTQYF.

This clonotype was counted a few times. This sequence joins TRBV10-2 and TRBJ2-1; TRBD2 aligns across 9 bases. The germline gives CDR1 WSHSY, CDR2 SAAADI. J was trimmed by 4 bases and V by 5 bases; bases with no gene match: 3. This CDR3 has 14 amino acids. The CDR3 sequence: CASSTSGLYNEQFF. The CDR3 DNA is TGCGCCAGCAGTACTAGCGGGTTATACAATGAGCAGTTCTTC.

This clonotype was found a few times. The chain uses TRBV12-3 or TRBV12-4 and TRBJ2-1; 7 bases are shared with TRBD1. The CDR3 totals 15 residues. With V trimmed by 8 bases and J by 6 bases, 13 bases remained unmatched. The chain's CDR3 is CASVSEGAEGNEQFF. DNA of the CDR3: TGTGCCAGCGTCTCTGAGGGGGCGGAAGGCAATGAGCAGTTCTTC.

The sample holds a few counts of this clonotype. The rearrangement joins TRBV20-1 to TRBJ1-2; no clear D. CDR1 is DFQATT, CDR2 SNEGSKA, per germline (reference sequence). V was trimmed by 3 bases and J by 2 bases, leaving 10 bases between them. The length of the CDR3 is 13 residues. The DNA for the CDR3 is TGCAGTGCTAGTAGTACTACGAACTATGGCTACACCTTC. Residues: CSASSTTNYGYTF.

The sample holds a few counts of this clonotype. The chain uses TRBV29-1 and TRBJ2-3; D gene unclear. CDR1 is SQVTM, CDR2 ANQGSEA, per germline. V lost 1 base and J lost 2, with 4 bases in between. CDR3 length: 12 residues. The CDR3: CSVEGYTDTQYF. In nucleotides, the CDR3 is TGCAGCGTTGAAGGGTACACAGATACGCAGTATTTT.

This chain joins TRBV7-9 and TRBJ2-3; 8 bases are a match to TRBD1. In germline, CDR1 is SEHNR, CDR2 FQNEAQ (reference sequence). This CDR3 contains 15 residues. The junction had 10 bases not matched to a gene; V was cut back by 5 bases and J by 6 bases. The DNA for the CDR3 is TGTGCCAGCAGCCCAGGGGGCTTTTGGATTGATACGCAGTATTTT. Translated, it gives CASSPGGFWIDTQYF.

This clonotype was recorded at least ten times. The chain recombines TRBV7-9 with TRBJ2-7, with unresolved D. CDR1 and CDR2 (germline): SEHNR, FQNEAQ (reference sequence). The CDR3 has 12 residues. The V gene lost 1 base and the J gene lost 4 bases, with 5 bases spanning the gap. The CDR3 is CASSLGRYEQYF. DNA for the CDR3: TGTGCCAGCAGCTTAGGTCGATACGAGCAGTACTTC.

This clonotype has just a few counts. The rearrangement uses TRBV7-9 and TRBJ1-1; no reliable D call. CDR3 length equals 13 residues. The V end was cut by 4 bases, the J end by 1 base, with 7 bases between. CDR1 and CDR2 from the germline V gene are SEHNR and FQNEAQ (reference sequence). In DNA form, the CDR3 reads TGTGCCAGCAGCTGGGATACGAACACTGAAGCTTTCTTT. Encoded protein: CASSWDTNTEAFF.

In this sample, this clonotype turned up a few times. Germline and junction disagree at one end, which may indicate a read error. This chain links TRBV10-3 with TRBJ1-2; 7 bases line up with TRBD1. The germline V gene has CDR1 ENHRY and CDR2 SYGVKD. This CDR3 has 12 residues. CDR3 in DNA: TGTGCCATCAGATCAGACAGGGCCCTCATCTACTTC. The encoded protein is CAIRSDRALIYF.

This clonotype was recorded a few times. CDR3 loop: CSVLGLAGVQLYEQYF. CDR3 nucleotides: TGCAGCGTGTTGGGGCTAGCGGGGGTCCAGCTCTACGAGCAGTACTTC. The genes are TRBV29-1 and TRBJ2-7; 10 nucleotides agree with TRBD2. The CDR3 runs to 16 residues. CDR1 is SQVTM and CDR2 is ANQGSEA in the germline V gene. Unmatched junction bases numbered 14, after V lost 6 bases and J lost 3 bases.

This chain uses TRBV10-2 with TRBJ2-3; D possibly uses TRBD1 or TRBD2 (5 bases each). V was pared by 6 bases and J by 5 bases, with 9 bases between. There are 12 residues in the CDR3. Germline V gene data show CDR1 as WSHSY and CDR2 as SAAADI. CDR3 sequence reads: CASSHGGDTQYF. In nucleotides, the CDR3 is TGCGCCAGCAGCCATGGGGGAGATACGCAGTATTTT.

This clonotype has only a few counts. The V call is TRBV28, the J call TRBJ2-7; D call uncertain. The CDR3 length is 13 residues. Per germline, CDR1 MDHEN and CDR2 SYDVKM. V lost 5 bases to trimming and J lost 5 bases, with 13 bases between them. The CDR3 region has the DNA TGTGCCAGCAGTCTGACCCACGGGCACGAGCAGTACTTC. The encoded protein is CASSLTHGHEQYF.

This clonotype came up many times. The J gene is TRBJ2-2, the V gene TRBV9; D is unresolved. The CDR3 length is 15 residues. Per the germline V gene, CDR1 is SGDLS and CDR2 is YYNGEE. V was clipped by 0 bases and J by 1 base, with 7 bases between them. The CDR3 here is CASSVVPLNTGELFF. The CDR3 DNA sequence: TGTGCCAGCAGCGTAGTCCCCCTGAACACCGGGGAGCTGTTTTTT.

The table lists this clonotype with a few counts. The rearrangement joins TRBV9 to TRBJ2-2, with D possibly TRBD2 on 5 matching bases. V was pared by 3 bases and J by 2 bases, with 17 bases between. The CDR3 is 17 residues long. Germline V lookup: CDR1 SGDLS, CDR2 YYNGEE. CDR3 sequence (DNA): TGTGCCAGCAGCGCACCTCAGGCGGGCCTAAACACCGGGGAGCTGTTTTTT. Amino acid sequence: CASSAPQAGLNTGELFF.